What follows are 15 T cell receptor beta chains derived from one specimen sequenced in a study of T cell responses to AZD1222 COVID-19 vaccine. Data came from immunoSEQ multiplex PCR; TCRdb stores just in-frame clones and leaves some out. Among about 140,000 clones, approximately 90% were seen once, and the ten largest hold 2.5% to 3.5%. Source: peripheral blood, taken on day 0 of AZD1222 vaccination. Every receptor here comes from an adult in good health.

This CDR3 is CASSFTGTNEQFF. Written as DNA, the CDR3 is TGTGCCAGCAGCTTCACAGGGACGAATGAGCAGTTCTTC. The J gene is TRBJ2-1, the V gene TRBV7-2, with D tentatively TRBD1 (6 bases). The V gene lost 3 bases and the J gene lost 7 bases, with 10 bases spanning the gap. CDR1 and CDR2 (germline): SGHTA, FQGNSA. CDR3 length: 13 amino acids.

V usage is TRBV7-9 and J usage is TRBJ1-5, with 7 bases fitting TRBD1. V lost 2 bases and J lost 5; bases outside the gene matches: 12. CDR1 and CDR2 (germline): SEHNR, FQNEAQ (reference sequence). There are 17 residues in the CDR3. Here the CDR3 reads CASSLSPGTDKHQPQHF. The CDR3 region has the DNA TGTGCCAGCAGCTTAAGCCCCGGGACAGACAAACATCAGCCCCAGCATTTT.

This chain joins TRBV27 and TRBJ1-2, with a possible D match to TRBD1 (6 bases). In germline, CDR1 is MNHEY, CDR2 SMNVEV (reference sequence). Trimming stripped 5 bases from V and 0 bases from J, with 10 bases between. The CDR3 length is 14 residues. CDR3 in amino acids: CASSPDRTNYGYTF. CDR3 nucleotides: TGTGCCAGCAGTCCGGACAGAACTAACTATGGCTACACCTTC.

This chain links TRBV6-2 or TRBV6-3 with TRBJ1-5; TRBD1 is a possible D gene (5 bases). The germline gives CDR1 MNHEY, CDR2 SVGEGT. Trimming took 4 bases from V and 1 from J, leaving 11 bases between them. The CDR3 length is 15 residues. The CDR3 sequence: CASSFPRDSNQPQHF. In nucleotides, the CDR3 is TGTGCCAGCAGTTTCCCTAGGGACAGCAATCAGCCCCAGCATTTT.

The V and J genes are TRBV10-2 and TRBJ1-2; TRBD1 matches 7 bases. Germline V lookup: CDR1 WSHSY, CDR2 SAAADI. Trimming at V came to 10 bases and at J to 4 bases, leaving 9 bases not matched to a gene. This CDR3 contains 13 residues. The CDR3 reads CATRTGPVYGYTF. The CDR3 nucleotides are TGCGCCACCAGGACAGGACCAGTCTATGGCTACACCTTC.

This clone came up once. The chain couples TRBV7-2 to TRBJ2-7; D unresolved. V lost 4 bases and J lost 3, with 10 bases in between. The V gene's germline CDR1 is SGHTA and CDR2 FQGNSA. The CDR3 totals 13 residues. CDR3 DNA: TGTGCCAGCAGCTCAACCCCCGTCTACGAGCAGTACTTC. Encoded protein: CASSSTPVYEQYF.

Details on this clone: This specimen includes other DNA sequences encoding the same CDR3. In DNA form, the CDR3 reads TGTGCCAGCAGCTTAAGAACAGGGAACACTGAAGCTTTCTTT. This sequence encodes CASSLRTGNTEAFF. The chain employs TRBV7-2 and TRBJ1-1, with a tentative D call TRBD1 (5 bases). The V end was cut by 2 bases, the J end by 1 base, with 8 bases between. The length of the CDR3 is 14 residues. Germline values: CDR1 SGHTA, CDR2 FQGNSA.

The chain uses TRBV5-1 and TRBJ2-5; D possibly corresponds to TRBD2 (5 bases). CDR3 length equals 14 residues. From germline, CDR1 is SGHRS and CDR2 YFSETQ. V dropped 6 bases and J dropped 2 bases, with 14 bases sitting between them. The CDR3 spells CASKDVGGQETQYF. The CDR3 DNA reads as TGCGCCAGCAAAGACGTAGGAGGTCAAGAGACCCAGTACTTC.

CDR3 amino acids: CASSIGTAIYNEQFF. CDR3 coding DNA: TGTGCCAGTAGTATAGGGACCGCCATTTACAATGAGCAGTTCTTC. This rearrangement joins TRBV19 to TRBJ2-1; D gene uncertain. Trimming stripped 1 base from V and 4 bases from J, with 11 bases between. CDR3 length: 15 amino acids. Germline V CDR1 and CDR2: LNHDA, SQIVND (reference sequence).

The J gene is TRBJ2-7, the V gene TRBV15; 7 bases match TRBD1. The CDR3 consists of 14 residues. Unmatched junction bases numbered 8, after V lost 3 bases and J lost 6 bases. CDR1 and CDR2 (germline): LNHNV, YYDKDF (reference sequence). This CDR3 is CATSRQNRGSEQYF. CDR3 coding DNA: TGTGCCACCAGCAGGCAAAACAGGGGCTCCGAGCAGTACTTC.

V usage is TRBV24-1 and J usage is TRBJ1-6, with unresolved D. The CDR3 length is 13 residues. Germline values: CDR1 KGHDR, CDR2 SFDVKD. V lost 6 bases and J 7 bases, leaving 9 bases between the germline ends. The CDR3 here is CATSLAANSPLHF. As DNA, the CDR3 is TGTGCCACCAGTTTGGCAGCCAATTCACCCCTCCACTTT.

The DNA of the CDR3 is TGTGCCAGCAGCCGAAAGGGGGATAGCGGGAGGAACAATGAGCAGTTCTTC. Protein: CASSRKGDSGRNNEQFF. The chain is built from TRBV3-1 (or the pseudogene TRBV3-2) and TRBJ2-1, with 10 positions matching TRBD2. Germline loops: CDR1 LGHDT, CDR2 YNNKEL (reference sequence). The CDR3 contains 17 residues. J gave up 5 bases and V 4 bases, and 11 bases lay outside the gene matches.

The chain combines TRBV19 with TRBJ1-2; 8 nucleotides agree with TRBD1. Germline CDR1 is LNHDA and CDR2 is SQIVND (reference sequence). V gave up 4 bases and J gave up 4 bases; unmatched junction bases: 5. CDR3 length equals 14 residues. The CDR3 reads CASSNNRGSYGYTF. CDR3 DNA: TGTGCCAGTAGTAATAACAGGGGGAGCTATGGCTACACCTTC.

This chain links TRBV30 with TRBJ2-7; 10 bases map to TRBD2. The CDR3 has 13 residues. J was trimmed by 6 bases and V by 4 bases; bases with no gene match: 6. Germline CDR1 reads GTSNPN; CDR2 reads SVGIG (reference sequence). The CDR3 DNA reads as TGTGCCTGGAAGGGACTAGCGTTGGGCGAGCAGTACTTC. Its protein is CAWKGLALGEQYF.

V gene TRBV2 combines with J gene TRBJ2-5, with 9 bases aligning to TRBD1. Looked up from germline, CDR1 is SNHLY and CDR2 is FYNNEI. The CDR3 is 14 amino acids. Trimming cost V 3 bases and J 8 bases; bases outside gene matches: 7. The CDR3 nucleotides are TGTGCCAGCAGTGAGACCGGGACAGGGAATACCCAGTACTTC. It specifies CASSETGTGNTQYF. The whole variable domain, filled in from reference TRBV2 and TRBJ2-5, reads EPEVTQTPSHQVTQMGQEVILRCVPISNHLYFYWYRQILGQKVEFLVSFYNNEISEKSEIFDDQFSVERPDGSNFTLKIRSTKLEDSAMYFCASSETGTGNTQYFGPGTRLLVL.